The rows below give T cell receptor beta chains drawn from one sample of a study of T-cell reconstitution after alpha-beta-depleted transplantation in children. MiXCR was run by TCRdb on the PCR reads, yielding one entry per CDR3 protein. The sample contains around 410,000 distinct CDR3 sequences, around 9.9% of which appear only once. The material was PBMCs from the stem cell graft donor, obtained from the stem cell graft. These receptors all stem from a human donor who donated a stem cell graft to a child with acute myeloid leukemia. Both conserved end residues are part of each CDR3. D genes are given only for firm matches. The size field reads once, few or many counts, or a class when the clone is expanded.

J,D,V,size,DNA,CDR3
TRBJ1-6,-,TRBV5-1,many,TGCGCCAGCAGCCCAGAGGGGGTCCCACCCCTCCACTTT,CASSPEGVPPLHF
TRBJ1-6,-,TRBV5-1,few,TGCGCCAGCAGCTTGACCATGCAGGGTGCGCCCCTCCACTTT,CASSLTMQGAPLHF
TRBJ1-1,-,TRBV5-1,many,TGCGCCAGCAGCTTGGTGCGCGGCATGAACACTGAAGCTTTCTTT,CASSLVRGMNTEAFF
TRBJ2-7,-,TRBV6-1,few,TGTGCCAGCAGTGAAGAGGGGGGTTACGAGCAGTACTTC,CASSEEGGYEQYF
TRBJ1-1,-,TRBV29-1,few,TGCAGCGTTGAAACGGGTGAAGCTTTCTTT,CSVETGEAFF
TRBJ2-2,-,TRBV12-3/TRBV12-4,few,TGTGCCAGCAGGACGGGGGAGACGAACACCGGGGAGCTGTTTTTT,CASRTGETNTGELFF
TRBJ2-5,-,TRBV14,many,TGTGCCAGCAGCCGTTCATTAGGGGGGCAAGAGACCCAGTACTTC,CASSRSLGGQETQYF
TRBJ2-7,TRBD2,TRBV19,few,TGTGCCAGTAGTCGCGGGACTCCACTAGCGCCGACCTACGAGCAGTACTTC,CASSRGTPLAPTYEQYF
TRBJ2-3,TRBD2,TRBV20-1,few,TGCAGTCCCCAAGGCGGGAGGGATACGCAGTATTTT,CSPQGGRDTQYF
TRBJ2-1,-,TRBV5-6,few,TGTGCCAGCAGCACGTACGGTCCTTACAATGAGCAGTTCTTC,CASSTYGPYNEQFF